This TCR beta chain was observed in a study of CD8 T cells in ankylosing spondylitis. The CDR3 length is 17 residues. Germline CDR1 is MNHEY and CDR2 is SVGAGI. Deletions cut 1 base from V and 0 bases from J, with 15 bases between. Quantitative 5'-RACE with molecular barcodes produced the TCR beta libraries. TCRdb fed the 5' RACE reads into MiXCR, producing one record per CDR3 protein. The sample lists some 840,000 distinct CDR3 sequences, 12% occurring once. Overall study findings and caveats: Disease-linked clones displayed a CD8+ phenotype and appeared relatively rarely in peripheral blood. Seemingly characteristic of ankylosing spondylitis blood was a TCR beta motif consisting of eight highly homologous variants. It was reported that disease-linked clones were significantly enriched in matched ankylosing spondylitis synovial fluid. In synovial fluid and blood from reactive arthritis, some motif variants were previously reported.

In this sample, this clonotype turned up a few times. Its antigen is not identified. This TCR derives from a male donor with ankylosing spondylitis. The sequencing sample was made of blood, either unsorted or a sorted T cell fraction (not recorded which). The chain employs TRBV6-5 and TRBJ1-1, with a possible D match to TRBD1 (6 bases). DNA for the CDR3: TGTGCCAGCAGTTACTTGGTAGGGGGGATCATGAACACTGAAGCTTTCTTT. It encodes CASSYLVGGIMNTEAFF.